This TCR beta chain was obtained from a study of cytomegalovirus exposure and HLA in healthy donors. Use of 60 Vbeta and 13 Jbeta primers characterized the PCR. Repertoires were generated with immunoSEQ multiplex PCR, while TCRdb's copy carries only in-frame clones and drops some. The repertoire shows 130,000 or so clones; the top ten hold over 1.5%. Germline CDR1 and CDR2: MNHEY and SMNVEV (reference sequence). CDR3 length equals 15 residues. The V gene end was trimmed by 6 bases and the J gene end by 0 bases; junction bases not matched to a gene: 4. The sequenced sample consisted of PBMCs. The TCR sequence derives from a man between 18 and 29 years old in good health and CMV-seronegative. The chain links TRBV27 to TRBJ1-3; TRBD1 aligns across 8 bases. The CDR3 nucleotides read TGTGCCAGCAGCAGACAGGGGCACTCTGGAAACACCATATATTTT. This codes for CASSRQGHSGNTIYF.